One sample yielded the 4 T cell receptor beta chains listed below, sequenced in a study of regulatory T cells in long-lasting Graves disease. TCR beta libraries were built with iRepertoire HTBI primers and Arm-PCR of CDR3 regions. TCRdb reanalysed the multiplex PCR reads using MiXCR and keeps one entry per CDR3 protein. Of hundreds of thousands of distinct CDR3 sequences listed, 15% to 20% are singletons. Indicated time point: newly diagnosed GD, antithyroid drugs for less than 3 months. Construction of the TCR library relied on RNA isolated from PBMCs. The same sample was also used in a study of T cells in Graves' hyperthyroidism and ophthalmopathy.

This specimen was peripheral blood mononuclear cells (PBMCs), taken at new diagnosis, from a patient treated with antithyroid drugs. The receptors were gathered from a woman in her 30s with Graves disease.

The chain joins TRBV20-1 to TRBJ1-1; D gene ambiguous. The CDR3 totals 15 residues. V shed 2 bases and J shed 1 base, with 14 bases lying between them. Germline CDR1 DFQATT, CDR2 SNEGSKA (reference sequence). CDR3 nucleotides: TGCAGTGCTAGATTAGTCCAGACTCCGAACACTGAAGCTTTCTTT. This sequence encodes CSARLVQTPNTEAFF.

This clonotype came up many times. V is TRBV20-1 and J is TRBJ1-1; no definite D call. The CDR3 has 13 residues. Germline V CDR1 and CDR2: DFQATT, SNEGSKA (reference sequence). V lost 3 bases and J 6 bases, leaving 14 bases between the germline ends. The CDR3 DNA follows: TGCAGTGCTAGTCGGCCTGTGATCCCTGAAGCTTTCTTT. Encoded protein: CSASRPVIPEAFF.

This clonotype has more than one count but fewer than ten. This likely reflects a read error, since a far larger clone is one base away. The J gene is TRBJ2-5, the V gene TRBV27; 8 bases map to TRBD2. The CDR3 runs 15 residues. Germline V CDR1 and CDR2: MNHEY, SMNVEV (reference sequence). CDR3 in amino acids: CASTRGGASFNEQLF. CDR3 sequence (DNA): TGTGCCAGCACTCGGGGGGGGGCCTCCTTCAATGAGCAGCTCTTC.

As concerns this clonotype: A much larger clone lies one base from this, so it may be a read error. The V call is TRBV7-6, the J call TRBJ1-5, with D perhaps TRBD1 (5 bases). The germline V gene has CDR1 SGHVS and CDR2 FNYEAQ. V shed 5 bases and J shed 0 bases, with 14 bases lying between them. The length of the CDR3 is 16 residues. This CDR3 reads CASSRRRGVSNQPQHF. The CDR3 nucleotides read TGTGCCAGCAGCCGTAGGAGAGGGGTTAGCAATCAGCCCCAGCATTTT. Drawing the rest from reference TRBV7-6 and TRBJ1-5, the complete variable domain is GAGVSQSPRYKVTKRGQDVALRCDPISGHVSLYWYRQALGQGPEFLTYFNYEAQQDKSGLPNDRFSAERPEGSISTLTIQRTEQRDSAMYRCASSRRRGVSNQPQHFGDGTRLSIL.